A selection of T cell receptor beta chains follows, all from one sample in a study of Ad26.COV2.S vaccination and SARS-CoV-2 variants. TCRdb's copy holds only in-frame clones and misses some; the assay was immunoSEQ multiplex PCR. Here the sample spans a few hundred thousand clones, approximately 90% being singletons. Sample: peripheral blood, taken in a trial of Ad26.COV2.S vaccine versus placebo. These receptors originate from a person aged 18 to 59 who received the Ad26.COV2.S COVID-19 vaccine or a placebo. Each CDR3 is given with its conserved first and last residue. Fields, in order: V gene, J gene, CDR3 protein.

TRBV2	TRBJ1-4	CASRDDRDPNEKLFF
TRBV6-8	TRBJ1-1	CASSTQGPSQRDTEAFF
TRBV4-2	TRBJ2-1	CASSQDPPGTSNEQFF
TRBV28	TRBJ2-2	CASRYTGGASGELFF
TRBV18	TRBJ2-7	CASSPPGAPYEQYF
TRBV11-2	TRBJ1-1	CASSLRDREPKAFF
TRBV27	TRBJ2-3	CASSLDGTDTQYF
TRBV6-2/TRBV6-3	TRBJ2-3	CASSRDSFADTQYF
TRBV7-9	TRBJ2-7	CASSAAYEQYF
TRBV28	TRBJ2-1	CASRGAGPYNEQFF
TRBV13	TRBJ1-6	CATKMNIDSPLHF
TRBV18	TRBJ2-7	CASSPQTGALGEQYF
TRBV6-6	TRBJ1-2	CASSSNARGYTF
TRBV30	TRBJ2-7	CAWSVIGTGLGRQYF
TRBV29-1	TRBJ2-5	CSSGSGIGNSQETQYF
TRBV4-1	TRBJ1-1	CASKVSGLEGTEAFF
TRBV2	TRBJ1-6	CASSSTGSPYNSPLHF